Included here is one T cell receptor (beta chain) sequence, with context. Random hexamers were used to reverse transcribe the RNA input (roughly 0.5 to 1 ug). From the immunoSEQ multiplex PCR reads, TCRdb called clonotypes with MiXCR, one entry per CDR3 protein. In the table there are approximately 300,000 distinct CDR3 sequences, over 75% of which are singletons. The CDR3 consists of 11 residues. Germline V gives CDR1 MDHEN, CDR2 SYDVKM. The germline V and J ends were trimmed by 4 bases and 16 bases, with 14 bases remaining between them. This sample stems from a study of CD8 T cells in Susac syndrome.

The material sequenced was CD8+ T cells from PBMCs. The genes are TRBV28 and TRBJ2-1; D not certain. This receptor was identified in a human donor with multiple sclerosis. The CDR3 DNA is TGTGCCAGCAGTTCGGTCGTCCGGCCCTTCTTC. The encoded protein is CASSSVVRPFF.